The sequence of this T cell receptor (beta chain) was determined in a study of technical replicates of blood from four donors. Measured with immunoSEQ multiplex PCR; TCRdb has only the in-frame clones, and not every one. The sample holds tens of thousands of clones, 75% to 95% seen once. The count of this clone is one. The V gene lost 0 bases and the J gene lost 6 bases, with 9 bases spanning the gap. The CDR3 contains 14 residues. Germline-derived CDR1 and CDR2 are SEHNR and FQNEAQ (reference sequence). Input material: T cells isolated from PBMCs. The J gene is TRBJ2-1, the V gene TRBV7-9, with D hard to call. This sequence originates from a human donor in good health. Some clones in this sample may be carry-over from other donors' samples. The CDR3 nucleotides are TGTGCCAGCAGCTTAGCGGGCTTAGGCAATGAGCAGTTCTTC. Translating gives CASSLAGLGNEQFF.